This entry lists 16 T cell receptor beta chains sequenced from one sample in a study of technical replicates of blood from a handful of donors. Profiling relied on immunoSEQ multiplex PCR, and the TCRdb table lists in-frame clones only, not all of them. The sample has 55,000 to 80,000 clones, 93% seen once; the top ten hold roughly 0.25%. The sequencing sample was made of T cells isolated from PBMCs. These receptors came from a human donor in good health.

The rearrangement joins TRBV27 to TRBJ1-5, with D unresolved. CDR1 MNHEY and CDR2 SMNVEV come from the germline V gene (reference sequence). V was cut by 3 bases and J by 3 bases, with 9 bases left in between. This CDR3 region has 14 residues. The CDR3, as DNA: TGTGCCAGCAGTTTTGCAGGCAACAATCAGCCCCAGCATTTT. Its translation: CASSFAGNNQPQHF.

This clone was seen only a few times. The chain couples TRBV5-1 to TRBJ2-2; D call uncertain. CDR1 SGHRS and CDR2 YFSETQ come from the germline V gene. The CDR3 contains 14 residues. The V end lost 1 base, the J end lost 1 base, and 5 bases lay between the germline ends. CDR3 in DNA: TGCGCCAGCAGCTTGTACGGGAACACCGGGGAGCTGTTTTTT. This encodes CASSLYGNTGELFF.

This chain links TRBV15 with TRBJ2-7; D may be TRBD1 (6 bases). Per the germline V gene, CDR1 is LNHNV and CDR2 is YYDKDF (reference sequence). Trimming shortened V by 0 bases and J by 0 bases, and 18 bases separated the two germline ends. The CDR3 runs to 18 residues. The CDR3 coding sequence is TGTGCCACCAGCAGAGATCGCAACGCCGGGACACACTCCTACGAGCAGTACTTC. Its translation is CATSRDRNAGTHSYEQYF.

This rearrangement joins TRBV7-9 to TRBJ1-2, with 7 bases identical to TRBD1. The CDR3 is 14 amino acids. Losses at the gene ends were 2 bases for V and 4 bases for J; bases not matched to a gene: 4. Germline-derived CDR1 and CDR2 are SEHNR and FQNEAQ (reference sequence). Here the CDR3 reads CASSLLGQVYGYTF. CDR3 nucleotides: TGTGCCAGCAGCTTATTAGGACAGGTCTATGGCTACACCTTC.

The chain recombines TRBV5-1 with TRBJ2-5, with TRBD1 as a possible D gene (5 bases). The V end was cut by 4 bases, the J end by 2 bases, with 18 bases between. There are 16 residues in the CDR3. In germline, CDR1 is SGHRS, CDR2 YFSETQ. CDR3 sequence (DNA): TGCGCCAGCAGCCCAACCACAGGTTTGCGACAAGAGACCCAGTACTTC. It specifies CASSPTTGLRQETQYF.

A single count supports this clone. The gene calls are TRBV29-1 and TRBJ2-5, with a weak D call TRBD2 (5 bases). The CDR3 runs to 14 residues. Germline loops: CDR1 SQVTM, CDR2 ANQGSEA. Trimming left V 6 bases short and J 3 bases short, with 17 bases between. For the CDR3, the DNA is TGCAGCGTGGAATTTGCGGGTTGGGAAGAGACCCAGTACTTC. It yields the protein CSVEFAGWEETQYF.

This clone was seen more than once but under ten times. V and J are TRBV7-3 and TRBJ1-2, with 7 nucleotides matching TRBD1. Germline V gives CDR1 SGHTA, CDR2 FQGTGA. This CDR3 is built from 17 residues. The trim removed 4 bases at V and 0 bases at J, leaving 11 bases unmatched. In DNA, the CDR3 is TGTGCCAGCAGCTCCTCTGGAAACAGGGGTACTAACTATGGCTACACCTTC. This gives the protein CASSSSGNRGTNYGYTF.

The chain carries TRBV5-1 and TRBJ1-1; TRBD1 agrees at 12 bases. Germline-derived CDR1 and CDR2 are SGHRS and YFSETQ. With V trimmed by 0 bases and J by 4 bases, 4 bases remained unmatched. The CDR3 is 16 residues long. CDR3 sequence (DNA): TGCGCCAGCAGCTTGGGGGACAGGGGGCTCGGCACTGAAGCTTTCTTT. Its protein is CASSLGDRGLGTEAFF.

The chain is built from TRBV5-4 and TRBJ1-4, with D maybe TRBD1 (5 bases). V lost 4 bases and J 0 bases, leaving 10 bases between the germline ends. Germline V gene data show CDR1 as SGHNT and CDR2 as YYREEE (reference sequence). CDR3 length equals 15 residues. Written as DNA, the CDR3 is TGTGCCAGCAGCAGGGGATCCGCAACTAATGAAAAACTGTTTTTT. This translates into CASSRGSATNEKLFF.

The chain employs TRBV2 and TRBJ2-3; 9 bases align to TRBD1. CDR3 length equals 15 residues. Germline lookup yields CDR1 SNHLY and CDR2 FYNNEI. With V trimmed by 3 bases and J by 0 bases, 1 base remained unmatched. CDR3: CASSEGTGSTDTQYF. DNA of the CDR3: TGTGCCAGCAGTGAGGGGACAGGGAGCACAGATACGCAGTATTTT.

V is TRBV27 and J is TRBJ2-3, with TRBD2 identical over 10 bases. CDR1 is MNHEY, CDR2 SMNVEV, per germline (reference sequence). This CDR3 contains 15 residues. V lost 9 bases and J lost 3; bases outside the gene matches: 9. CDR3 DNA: TGTGCCAGTCTGGAAGCGGGAGGGCCAACAGATACGCAGTATTTT. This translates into CASLEAGGPTDTQYF.

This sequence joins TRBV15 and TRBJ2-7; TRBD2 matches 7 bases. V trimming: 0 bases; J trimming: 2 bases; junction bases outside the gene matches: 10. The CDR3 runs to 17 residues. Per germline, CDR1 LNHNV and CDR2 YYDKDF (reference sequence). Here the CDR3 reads CATSRDRGREVTYEQYF. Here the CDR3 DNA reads TGTGCCACCAGCAGAGATAGAGGGAGGGAGGTTACCTACGAGCAGTACTTC.

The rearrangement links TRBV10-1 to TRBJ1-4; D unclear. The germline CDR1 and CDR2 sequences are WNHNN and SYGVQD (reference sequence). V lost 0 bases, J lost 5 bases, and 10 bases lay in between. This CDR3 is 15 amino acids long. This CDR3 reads CASSESASLNEKLFF. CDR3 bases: TGCGCCAGCAGTGAGTCAGCGAGTTTAAATGAAAAACTGTTTTTT.

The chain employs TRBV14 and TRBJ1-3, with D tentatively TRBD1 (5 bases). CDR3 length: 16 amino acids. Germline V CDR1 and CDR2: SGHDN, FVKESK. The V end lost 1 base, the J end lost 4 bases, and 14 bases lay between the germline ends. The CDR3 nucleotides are TGTGCCAGCAGCCAAGGACTTGACAGACCAGGAAACACCATATATTTT. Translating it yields CASSQGLDRPGNTIYF.

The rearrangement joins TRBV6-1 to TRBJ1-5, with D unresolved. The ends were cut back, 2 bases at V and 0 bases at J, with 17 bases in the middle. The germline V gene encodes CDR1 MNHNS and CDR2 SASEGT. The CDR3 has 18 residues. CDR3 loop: CASSEISTRQYSNQPQHF. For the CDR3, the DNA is TGTGCCAGCAGTGAAATCTCCACGCGGCAGTATAGCAATCAGCCCCAGCATTTT.

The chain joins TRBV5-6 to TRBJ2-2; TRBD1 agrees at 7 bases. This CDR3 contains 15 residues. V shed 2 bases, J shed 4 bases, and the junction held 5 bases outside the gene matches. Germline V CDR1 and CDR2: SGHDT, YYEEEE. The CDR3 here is CASSLIGTATGELFF. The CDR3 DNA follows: TGTGCCAGCAGCTTAATCGGGACAGCCACCGGGGAGCTGTTTTTT.